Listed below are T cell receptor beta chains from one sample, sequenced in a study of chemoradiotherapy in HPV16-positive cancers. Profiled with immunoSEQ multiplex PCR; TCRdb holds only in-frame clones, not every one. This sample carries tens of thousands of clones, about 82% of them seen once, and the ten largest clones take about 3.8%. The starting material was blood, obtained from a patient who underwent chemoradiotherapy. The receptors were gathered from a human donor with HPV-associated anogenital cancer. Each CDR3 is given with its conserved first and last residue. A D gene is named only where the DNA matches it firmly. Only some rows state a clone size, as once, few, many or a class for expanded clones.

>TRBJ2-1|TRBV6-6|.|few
TGTGCCAGCAGCCGACCCTACAATGAGCAGTTCTTC
CASSRPYNEQFF
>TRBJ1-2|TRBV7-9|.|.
TGTGCCAGCAGCCCGGACACGGACCATGGCTACACCTTC
CASSPDTDHGYTF
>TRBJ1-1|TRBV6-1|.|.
TGTGCCAGCAGGTCTGCAGGGGAACGGGGAGCTTTCTTT
CASRSAGERGAFF
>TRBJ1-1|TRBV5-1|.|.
TGCGCCAGCAGCTTGAGTGGAACTGGGAACACTGAAGCTTTCTTT
CASSLSGTGNTEAFF
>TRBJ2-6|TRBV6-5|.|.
TGTGCCAGCAGTTACTCGAGGGACTCTGGGGCCAACGTCCTGACTTTC
CASSYSRDSGANVLTF
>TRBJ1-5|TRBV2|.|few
TGTGCCAGCAGTGCAGGCAATCAGCCCCAGCATTTT
CASSAGNQPQHF
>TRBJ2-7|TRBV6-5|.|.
TGTGCCAGCAGTTCGGGACTCCGTGGGTACGAGCAGTACTTC
CASSSGLRGYEQYF
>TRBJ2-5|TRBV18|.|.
TGTGCCAGCTCGGGGGGGCCGGAGACCCAGTACTTC
CASSGGPETQYF
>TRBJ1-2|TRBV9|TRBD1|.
TGTGCCAGCAGTCCAGGGGACAGGAGCTGGGGCTACACCTTC
CASSPGDRSWGYTF
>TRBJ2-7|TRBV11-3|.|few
TGTGCCAGCAGCCTGGGGGACGAGCAGTACTTC
CASSLGDEQYF
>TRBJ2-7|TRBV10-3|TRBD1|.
TGTGCCATCAGTTTCCAGGGGGCCAACGAGCAGTACTTC
CAISFQGANEQYF
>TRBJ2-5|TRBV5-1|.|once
TGCGCCAGCAGCAGGGGACCCGCCCAAGAGACCCAGTACTTC
CASSRGPAQETQYF
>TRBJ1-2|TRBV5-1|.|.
TGCGCCAGCTTACCAAGCCCCGGTGGCTATGGCTACACCTTC
CASLPSPGGYGYTF
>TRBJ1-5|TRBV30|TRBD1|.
TGTGCCTGGAGCCCGGGACAGTCAGGTCAGCCCCAGCATTTT
CAWSPGQSGQPQHF
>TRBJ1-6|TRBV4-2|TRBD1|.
TGTGCCAGCAGCGAGGGGACAGGGTCGGGTTCACCCCTCCACTTT
CASSEGTGSGSPLHF
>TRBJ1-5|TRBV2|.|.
TGTGCCAGCAGTGCAGGGGTTACTCAGCCCCAGCATTTT
CASSAGVTQPQHF
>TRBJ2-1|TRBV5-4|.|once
TGTGCCAGCAGTTCTGTGAAGGGGCAGGGCGGCAATGAGCAGTTCTTC
CASSSVKGQGGNEQFF
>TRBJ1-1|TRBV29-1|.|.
TGCAGCGTTCGTACCGGGGACACTGAAGCTTTCTTT
CSVRTGDTEAFF
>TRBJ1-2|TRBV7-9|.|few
TGTGCCAGCAGCACCCCGGACGTCTCGACATTGTATGGCTACACCTTC
CASSTPDVSTLYGYTF
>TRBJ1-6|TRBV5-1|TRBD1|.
TGCGCCAGCAGCTTGGGGCCCAACAGGGGGCAATCACCCCTCCACTTT
CASSLGPNRGQSPLHF
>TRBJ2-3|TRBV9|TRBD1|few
TGTGCCAGCAGCGGTGGGACAGGGGGTTCCACAGATACGCAGTATTTT
CASSGGTGGSTDTQYF
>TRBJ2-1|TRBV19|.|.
TGTGCCAGTAGTATAGACCAGGGACGTCAGCAGTTCTTC
CASSIDQGRQQFF
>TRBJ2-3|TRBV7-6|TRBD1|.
TGTGCCACCACAAGGGGGGCCGAGGGACAGGCAGATACGCAGTATTTT
CATTRGAEGQADTQYF
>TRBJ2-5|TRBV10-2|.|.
TGCGCCAGCTCCCGAGGAGGGAACCAAGAGACCCAGTACTTC
CASSRGGNQETQYF
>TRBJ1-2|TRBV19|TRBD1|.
TGTGCCAGTAGTCCGCAGGGGGGAAGCTACACCTTC
CASSPQGGSYTF
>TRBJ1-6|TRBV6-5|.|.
TGTGCCAGCAGTTACTCCAGCTCACCCCTCCACTTT
CASSYSSSPLHF
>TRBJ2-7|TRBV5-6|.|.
TGTGCCAGCAGCCCCACAGGGAGGACCTACGAGCAGTACTTC
CASSPTGRTYEQYF
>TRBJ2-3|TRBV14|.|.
TGTGCCAGCAGCCCTATGATCCCCCCGGGGAGGCAGTATTTT
CASSPMIPPGRQYF
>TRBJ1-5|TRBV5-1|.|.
TGCGCCAGCAGCTTGGAGGACCCTAGCAATCAGCCCCAGCATTTT
CASSLEDPSNQPQHF
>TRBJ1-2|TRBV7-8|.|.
TGTGCCAGCAGCCTCCTACCCAAAACAGGGCGGGTTAACTATGGCTACACCTTC
CASSLLPKTGRVNYGYTF
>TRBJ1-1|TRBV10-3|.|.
TGTGCCATCAGTGAGAGGGAATCTGAAGCTTTCTTT
CAISERESEAFF
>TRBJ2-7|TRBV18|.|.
TGTGCCAGCTCACGGCAGGGCCCCCCTTACGAGCAGTACTTC
CASSRQGPPYEQYF
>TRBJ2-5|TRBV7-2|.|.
TGTGCCAGCAGTCGCGCAGGTGGGACCCAGTACTTC
CASSRAGGTQYF
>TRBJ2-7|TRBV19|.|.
TGTGCCAGTAGAAGCCGGGGCGGAAGCTCCTACGAGCAGTACTTC
CASRSRGGSSYEQYF
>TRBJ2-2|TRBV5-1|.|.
TGCGCCAGCAGCTCCCCCTCCGGCACCGCGAACACCGGGGAGCTGTTTTTT
CASSSPSGTANTGELFF
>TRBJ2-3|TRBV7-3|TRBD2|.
TGTGCCAGCAGCTACGGGGGGGCAGATACGCAGTATTTT
CASSYGGADTQYF
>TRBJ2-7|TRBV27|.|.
TGTGCCAGCAGTTCCCCGCTTCGCAGGGGTTCCTCCTACGAGCAGTACTTC
CASSSPLRRGSSYEQYF
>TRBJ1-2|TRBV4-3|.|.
TGCGCCAGCAGCCAAGAGCCGGTCAACTATGGCTACACCTTC
CASSQEPVNYGYTF
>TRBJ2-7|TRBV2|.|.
TGTGCCAGCCGTGGGCAGGGTCGGGACTACGAGCAGTACTTC
CASRGQGRDYEQYF
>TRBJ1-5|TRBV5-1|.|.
TGCGCCAGCAGCCTGGACGCTAGCAATCAGCCCCAGCATTTT
CASSLDASNQPQHF
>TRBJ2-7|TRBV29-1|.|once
TGCAGCGTTGTTTCCGGGACCCGCGGCTACGAGCAGTACTTC
CSVVSGTRGYEQYF
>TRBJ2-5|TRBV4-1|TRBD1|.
TGCGCCAGCAGCCAGCAGGGGGCAGGAGAGACCCAGTACTTC
CASSQQGAGETQYF
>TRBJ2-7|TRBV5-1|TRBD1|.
TGCGCCAGCAACGTAATTCCGGGACAGGGGGTAGGGGAGCAGTACTTC
CASNVIPGQGVGEQYF
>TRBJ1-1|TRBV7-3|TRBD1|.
TGTGCCAGCAGCTTGTGGACAGGGAAACGGGTCACTGAAGCTTTCTTT
CASSLWTGKRVTEAFF
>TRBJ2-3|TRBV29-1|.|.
TGCAGCGTCACCGGGACCGCCCAAGATACGCAGTATTTT
CSVTGTAQDTQYF
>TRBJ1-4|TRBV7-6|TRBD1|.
TGTGCCAGCAGCTTACAGGGGGGAAATGAAAAACTGTTTTTT
CASSLQGGNEKLFF
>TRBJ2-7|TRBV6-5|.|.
TGTGCCAGCAGCGTCAGGGACGAGCAGTACTTC
CASSVRDEQYF
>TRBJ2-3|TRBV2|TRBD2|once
TGTGCCAGCACCGCGGCTAGCGGGGCGGATACGCAGTATTTT
CASTAASGADTQYF
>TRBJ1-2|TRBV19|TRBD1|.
TGTGCCAGTAGTAGCCGGGGACAGGGAGGCTATGGCTACACCTTC
CASSSRGQGGYGYTF
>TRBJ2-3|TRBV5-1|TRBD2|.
TGCGCCAGCAGCCTGGGACTAGCGGGCCGCACAGATACGCAGTATTTT
CASSLGLAGRTDTQYF
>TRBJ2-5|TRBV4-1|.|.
TGCGCCAGCAGCCAAGAGGGGAACCGGTACCAAGAGACCCAGTACTTC
CASSQEGNRYQETQYF
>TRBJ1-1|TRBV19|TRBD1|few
TGTGCCAGTAGATTGGACAGGGGGAACACTGAAGCTTTCTTT
CASRLDRGNTEAFF
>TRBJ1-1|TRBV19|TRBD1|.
TGTGCCGCGGGACAGATTTATGAAGCTTTCTTT
CAAGQIYEAFF
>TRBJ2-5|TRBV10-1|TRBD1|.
TGCGCCAGCAGTGGACAGGGTCAAGAGACCCAGTACTTC
CASSGQGQETQYF
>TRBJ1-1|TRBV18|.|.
TGTGCCAGCTCACCGGACCGTCAGAACACTGAAGCTTTCTTT
CASSPDRQNTEAFF
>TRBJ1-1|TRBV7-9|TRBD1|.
TGTGCCAGCAGCTTAGCGACAGGGGCCTTGAACACTGAAGCTTTCTTT
CASSLATGALNTEAFF
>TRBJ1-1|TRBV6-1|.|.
TGTGCCAGCAGGATTCAGGGGCAGACTGAAGCTTTCTTT
CASRIQGQTEAFF
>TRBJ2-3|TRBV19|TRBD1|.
TGTGCCAGTAGTAGTAAGACAGGGAAGAGCACAGATACGCAGTATTTT
CASSSKTGKSTDTQYF
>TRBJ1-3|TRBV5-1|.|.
TGCGCCAGCAAGTCCCAGACGTCTGGAAACACCATATATTTT
CASKSQTSGNTIYF
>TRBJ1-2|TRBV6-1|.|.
TGTGCCAGCAGCAACCCTTCGGGGGTGTTCTATGGCTACACCTTC
CASSNPSGVFYGYTF